The T cell receptor (beta chain) described here comes from a study of STAT3 mutations in large granular lymphocyte leukemia. Study observations and caveats: In T-cell large granular lymphocyte leukemia, about half of patients showed multiple immunodominant subclonotypes. Clonal expansion was inferred from samples taken at other timepoints. Some patients had dominant TCR clones larger than their STAT3 mutant burden. Some patients had persisting codominant clonotypes that could mask small clones.

Note on this clone: Its antigen is unknown.

Germline loops: CDR1 SEHNR, CDR2 FQNEAQ (reference sequence). This CDR3 region has 14 residues. With 1 base removed from V and 7 bases from J, the gap between germline ends came to 10 bases. The table came from immunoSEQ multiplex PCR; TCRdb's copy has only in-frame clones and leaves some out. The table has roughly 40,000 clones, nearly 90% seen once. The chain joins TRBV7-9 to TRBJ1-4; D is ambiguous. The sequence was obtained from a human donor with T large granular lymphocyte leukemia. Some clones in this sample may be carry-over from other donors' samples. Sequencing was carried out using PBMCs. This chain's CDR3 is CASSLGGWGEKLFF. CDR3 nucleotide sequence: TGTGCCAGCAGCTTAGGAGGTTGGGGTGAAAAACTGTTTTTT.